The entry below gives a single TCR beta chain sequence along with its context. Its cognate antigen is unknown. This sample is part of a study of cytomegalovirus exposure and HLA in healthy donors. At the level of the study: The same platform was used for the 130 or so validation repertoires as for the 666 first-cohort repertoires, as reported in a later analysis.

Among the 120 subjects of the validation cohort, separate from the approximately 700-subject first cohort, were the donors. Per germline, CDR1 MGHRA and CDR2 YSYEKL. The V end lost 2 bases, the J end lost 0 bases, and 7 bases lay between the germline ends. This CDR3 is built from 14 residues. Whole-study findings and limits: Some TCR beta chains (around 160 of them) were listed as cytomegalovirus-associated.

Assay: immunoSEQ multiplex PCR; the TCRdb copy retains only in-frame clones and omits some. The sample records a few hundred thousand clones, roughly 83% being singletons. This sequence originates from a woman aged 25 to 45 in good health and CMV-seropositive. The chain employs TRBV4-1 and TRBJ1-1; the D is unclear. What was sequenced was PBMCs. The CDR3 spells CASSQFVVNTEAFF. DNA of the CDR3: TGCGCCAGCAGCCAATTTGTGGTGAACACTGAAGCTTTCTTT.